Below are 21 T cell receptor beta chains sequenced from a single sample in a study of T cells in tuberculosis. Thawed, overnight-rested PBMC were stained with GMM-loaded CD1B tetramer, viability dye and anti-CD3, then sorted. The lipid loaded on the CD1B tetramers was C32 glucose monomycolate from Rhodococcus equi. Measured with immunoSEQ multiplex PCR; TCRdb has only the in-frame clones, and not every one. The data contain roughly 60,000 clones, 65% to 90% of them seen just once; the ten biggest clones take up 9.5% to 15%. The sequencing input was CD1b-GMM tetramer-negative cells sorted from PBMCs. Receptors originate from an adult woman with latent tuberculosis.

J is TRBJ1-6 and V is TRBV30; D is uncertain. CDR3 length equals 16 residues. CDR1 and CDR2 from the germline V gene are GTSNPN and SVGIG (reference sequence). V dropped 4 bases and J dropped 11 bases, with 24 bases sitting between them. The CDR3 sequence: CAWNLEYPGLGAPLHF. The CDR3, as DNA: TGTGCCTGGAACCTAGAATATCCGGGCCTCGGGGCACCCCTCCACTTT.

The chain employs TRBV28 and TRBJ2-3; the match to TRBD2 covers 11 bases. This CDR3 spans 13 amino acids. Germline lookup yields CDR1 MDHEN and CDR2 SYDVKM. The junction had 8 bases not matched to a gene; V was cut back by 11 bases and J by 7 bases. In nucleotides, the CDR3 is TGTGCCTCCGTGACTAGCGGGGAAAATACGCAGTATTTT. Amino acids: CASVTSGENTQYF.

The chain employs TRBV28 and TRBJ2-3, with a weak D call TRBD2 (5 bases). Germline CDR1 reads MDHEN; CDR2 reads SYDVKM. Trimming removed 8 bases from V and 4 bases from J, with 10 bases in between. The CDR3 spans 12 residues. CDR3 in amino acids: CASDNGADTQYF. DNA of the CDR3: TGTGCCAGCGACAACGGGGCAGATACGCAGTATTTT.

CDR3 protein: CASSWKGDQPQHF. The CDR3 coding sequence is TGCGCCAGCAGCTGGAAGGGGGATCAGCCCCAGCATTTT. The chain links TRBV5-1 to TRBJ1-5; maybe TRBD1 (6 bases). V was pared by 3 bases and J by 5 bases, with 9 bases between. The CDR3 runs to 13 residues. In germline, CDR1 is SGHRS, CDR2 YFSETQ.

This chain uses TRBV9 with TRBJ2-2; TRBD2 agrees at 9 bases. Looked up from germline, CDR1 is SGDLS and CDR2 is YYNGEE. The CDR3 is made up of 15 amino acids. V shed 1 base and J 8 bases; nucleotides not matched to a gene: 6. CDR3 sequence: CASSVIAGARGELFF. The CDR3 DNA is TGTGCCAGCAGCGTAATAGCGGGGGCGCGGGGGGAGCTGTTTTTT.

The chain couples TRBV21-1 to TRBJ2-4; the listed D gene, TRBD1, was not tested against the DNA. TRBV21-1 is classified as a pseudogene. CDR3 length equals 12 residues. CDR3 nucleotides: TGTGCCAGTGAGGGGGACAAAAACATTCAGTACTTC. The encoded protein is CASEGDKNIQYF.

The chain recombines TRBV7-9 with TRBJ2-5, with 9 bases matching TRBD2. Germline assignment: CDR1 SEHNR and CDR2 FQNEAQ (reference sequence). V dropped 1 base and J dropped 6; count of bases not matched to a gene: 9. This CDR3 region has 16 residues. The CDR3 spells CASSLEARTSAQTQYF. CDR3 sequence (DNA): TGTGCCAGCAGCTTAGAGGCCCGGACTAGCGCACAGACCCAGTACTTC.

CDR3 coding DNA: TGTGCCAGCAGCCAAGTCAGGGGGGACGAGCAGTACTTC. Encoded protein: CASSQVRGDEQYF. The chain carries TRBV14 and TRBJ2-7; a weak D match, TRBD1 (7 bases). V was cut by 1 base and J by 5 bases, with 9 bases left in between. The CDR3 runs to 13 residues. CDR1 SGHDN and CDR2 FVKESK come from the germline V gene.

This clone was seen more than once but under ten times. The chain carries TRBV6-5 and TRBJ1-2, with 10 bases fitting TRBD1. J gave up 8 bases and V 5 bases, and 8 bases lay outside the gene matches. Germline CDR1 MNHEY, CDR2 SVGAGI. This CDR3 has 14 amino acids. For the CDR3, the DNA is TGTGCCAGCAGTAGACAGGGGGCGCGAGACGGCTACACCTTC. This codes for CASSRQGARDGYTF.

Here the CDR3 DNA reads TGTGCCAGCGGTGGCGGCGGACAGGGGTACCGTGGCTACACCTTC. It codes for CASGGGGQGYRGYTF. This sequence joins TRBV27 and TRBJ1-2, with 9 bases identical to TRBD1. This CDR3 is built from 15 residues. Germline CDR1 is MNHEY and CDR2 is SMNVEV (reference sequence). V shed 8 bases and J 7 bases; nucleotides not matched to a gene: 14.

The chain combines TRBV5-4 with TRBJ2-3; 11 positions match TRBD1. The CDR3 contains 15 residues. V trimming: 4 bases; J trimming: 5 bases; junction bases outside the gene matches: 6. Germline values: CDR1 SGHNT, CDR2 YYREEE (reference sequence). The CDR3 coding sequence is TGTGCCAGCAGCCCTCGGGACAGGGGGAAAGATACGCAGTATTTT. Residues: CASSPRDRGKDTQYF.

This chain connects TRBV7-2 to TRBJ2-7; 7 bases align to TRBD1. The J segment lost 1 base and the V segment lost 5 bases, leaving 2 bases of the junction unmatched. There are 13 residues in the CDR3. The germline CDR1 and CDR2 sequences are SGHTA and FQGNSA. CDR3 in amino acids: CASSRGRSYEQYF. CDR3 coding DNA: TGTGCCAGCAGCAGGGGGCGGTCCTACGAGCAGTACTTC.

The V gene is TRBV28, the J gene TRBJ2-1, with TRBD1 identical over 9 bases. With V trimmed by 7 bases and J by 6 bases, 10 bases remained unmatched. Germline CDR1 is MDHEN and CDR2 is SYDVKM. The CDR3 is made up of 15 amino acids. The CDR3 spells CASNFPRQGGNEQFF. CDR3 nucleotide sequence: TGTGCCAGCAATTTCCCCAGACAGGGGGGCAATGAGCAGTTCTTC.

This chain uses TRBV15 with TRBJ1-5; D perhaps matches TRBD1 (5 bases). Germline V gene sequence: CDR1 LNHNV, CDR2 YYDKDF (reference sequence). The V end was cut by 3 bases, the J end by 7 bases, with 16 bases between. The CDR3 loop spans 15 amino acids. The CDR3 DNA sequence: TGTGCCACCAGCAGGGTGTTGGGGGGAGCCCAGCCCCAGCATTTT. Its protein product is CATSRVLGGAQPQHF.

The V call is TRBV5-1, the J call TRBJ2-6; the match to TRBD1 covers 12 bases. This CDR3 comprises 19 residues. In germline, CDR1 is SGHRS, CDR2 YFSETQ. J was trimmed by 2 bases and V by 4 bases; bases with no gene match: 10. The chain's CDR3 is CASSGNRDRGRTGANVLTF. The CDR3 DNA sequence: TGCGCCAGCAGCGGAAACCGGGACAGGGGGCGCACTGGGGCCAACGTCCTGACTTTC. The whole variable domain, filled in from reference TRBV5-1 and TRBJ2-6, reads KAGVTQTPRYLIKTRGQQVTLSCSPISGHRSVSWYQQTPGQGLQFLFEYFSETQRNKGNFPGRFSGRQFSNSRSEMNVSTLELGDSALYLCASSGNRDRGRTGANVLTFGAGSRLTVL.

This rearrangement joins TRBV19 to TRBJ2-3, with D unresolved. Trimming stripped 0 bases from V and 4 bases from J, with 14 bases between. Germline CDR1 and CDR2: LNHDA and SQIVND (reference sequence). The CDR3 loop spans 16 amino acids. CDR3 amino acids: CASSIDPRGRADTQYF. CDR3 coding DNA: TGTGCCAGTAGTATAGACCCACGAGGCCGGGCAGATACGCAGTATTTT. The full variable domain, with the rest looked up from reference TRBV19 and TRBJ2-3, is DGGITQSPKYLFRKEGQNVTLSCEQNLNHDAMYWYRQDPGQGLRLIYYSQIVNDFQKGDIAEGYSVSREKKESFPLTVTSAQKNPTAFYLCASSIDPRGRADTQYFGPGTRLTVL.

This sequence joins TRBV2 and TRBJ2-1; 7 bases are shared with TRBD1. This CDR3 is built from 14 residues. Germline CDR1 is SNHLY and CDR2 is FYNNEI. The trim removed 1 base at V and 4 bases at J, leaving 1 base unmatched. The CDR3 DNA reads TGTGCCAGCAGTGAAGTCAGGGGGTACAATGAGCAGTTCTTC. This encodes CASSEVRGYNEQFF.

This clone has a handful of counts. Compared with germline, one end of the junction differs, possibly owing to a read error. Other DNA sequences in the same sample also yield this CDR3. The rearrangement links TRBV28 to TRBJ1-6, with TRBD1 matching 7 bases. The CDR3 extends over 17 amino acids. In germline, CDR1 is MDHEN, CDR2 SYDVKM. The CDR3 DNA reads as TGTGCCAGCAGTCCTCCGGGACAGTTCGCCTATAATTCCCCCCTCCACTTT. Protein: CASSPPGQFAYNSPLHF.

The chain has TRBV7-3 and TRBJ2-3, with 7 bases lining up with TRBD2. Unmatched junction bases numbered 8, after V lost 4 bases and J lost 4 bases. Looked up from germline, CDR1 is SGHTA and CDR2 is FQGTGA. The CDR3 sequence is 15 residues long. In DNA, the CDR3 is TGTGCCAGCAGCTCCCCGGGGGGTCCGGCAGATACGCAGTATTTT. As protein: CASSSPGGPADTQYF.

V gene TRBV28 combines with J gene TRBJ2-6; D unclear. The CDR3 contains 17 residues. From germline, CDR1 is MDHEN and CDR2 SYDVKM. Deletions cut 2 bases from V and 0 bases from J, with 11 bases between. CDR3 loop: CASSLPRLSSGANVLTF. The CDR3 DNA is TGTGCCAGCAGTTTACCCAGGCTAAGCTCTGGGGCCAACGTCCTGACTTTC.

The V gene is TRBV4-1, the J gene TRBJ1-2; 11 bases align to TRBD1. This CDR3 region has 17 residues. Germline lookup yields CDR1 MGHRA and CDR2 YSYEKL. V lost 2 bases, J lost 8 bases, and 13 bases stayed unmatched. In DNA, the CDR3 is TGCGCCAGCAGCCAAAGCCTGAGGAGGGACAGGGGGTACGGCTACACCTTC. Its protein product is CASSQSLRRDRGYGYTF.